A single sample is the source of the 21 T cell receptor beta chains below, sequenced in a study of Ad26.COV2.S vaccination and SARS-CoV-2 variants. Noted treatment: roughly 18 received Ad26.COV2.S at low or high dose, single or two shots; several received placebo; per-sample allocation not given. Sample collection was performed on day 63 after the first vaccine or placebo injection. TCRdb's copy holds only in-frame clones and misses some; the assay was immunoSEQ multiplex PCR. Of about 320,000 clones in the sample, 70% to 90% were seen once. The starting material was peripheral blood, obtained in a trial of Ad26.COV2.S vaccine versus placebo. The receptors originated from a person between 18 and 65 years old who received the Ad26.COV2.S COVID-19 vaccine or a placebo.

The J gene is TRBJ2-1, the V gene TRBV9; no reliable D call. V lost 4 bases, J lost 0 bases, and 17 bases lay in between. CDR3 length: 17 amino acids. Per the germline V gene, CDR1 is SGDLS and CDR2 is YYNGEE. The CDR3 here is CASSPRSGTYSYNEQFF. The CDR3 nucleotides read TGTGCCAGCAGCCCACGTAGTGGTACTTACTCCTACAATGAGCAGTTCTTC.

The chain recombines TRBV27 with TRBJ2-3, with D perhaps assigned TRBD1 or TRBD2 (5 bases each). The CDR3 is 15 amino acids. V lost 3 bases and J lost 1, with 11 bases in between. The germline gives CDR1 MNHEY, CDR2 SMNVEV (reference sequence). The CDR3 bases are TGTGCCAGCAGTTTGAGGGGTCAGGGCACAGATACGCAGTATTTT. This translates into CASSLRGQGTDTQYF.

The rearrangement links TRBV4-1 to TRBJ1-1; D might be TRBD1 (6 bases). CDR1 and CDR2 (germline): MGHRA, YSYEKL. The ends were cut back, 1 base at V and 11 bases at J, with 26 bases in the middle. This CDR3 region has 17 residues. Written as DNA, the CDR3 is TGCGCCAGCAGCCAAGCCCTTGGGCCCGCGCTAGGGGGTCGGGCTTTCTTT. Translating it yields CASSQALGPALGGRAFF.

V is TRBV11-3 and J is TRBJ2-5; the match to TRBD2 covers 8 bases. The germline V gene has CDR1 SGHNT and CDR2 YENEEA. This CDR3 is built from 17 residues. V shed 0 bases, J shed 2 bases, and the junction held 8 bases outside the gene matches. This CDR3 reads CASSLDIRGGLQETQYF. CDR3 nucleotide sequence: TGTGCCAGCAGCTTAGATATCCGGGGGGGCCTACAAGAGACCCAGTACTTC. Full variable domain (rest looked up from reference TRBV11-3 and TRBJ2-5): EAGVVQSPRYKIIEKKQPVAFWCNPISGHNTLYWYLQNLGQGPELLIRYENEEAVDDSQLPKDRFSAERLKGVDSTLKIQPAELGDSAVYLCASSLDIRGGLQETQYFGPGTRLLVL.

The CDR3 region is CASTRGFYEQYF. CDR3 sequence (DNA): TGTGCCAGCACCCGAGGGTTCTACGAGCAGTACTTC. The genes are TRBV28 and TRBJ2-7; tentative D call: TRBD2 (5 bases). The CDR3 spans 12 residues. Germline V gene sequence: CDR1 MDHEN, CDR2 SYDVKM. The V and J ends lost 7 bases and 3 bases respectively, with 10 bases between them.

V usage is TRBV5-1 and J usage is TRBJ2-5, with 12 bases aligning to TRBD1. With 4 bases clipped from V and 5 bases from J, the junction kept 12 bases outside the gene matches. Per the germline V gene, CDR1 is SGHRS and CDR2 is YFSETQ. The CDR3 length is 17 residues. The CDR3 nucleotides read TGCGCCAGCAGCGAGGGCACCGGGACAGGGGGCGCGGAGACCCAGTACTTC. Translating gives CASSEGTGTGGAETQYF.

The rearrangement joins TRBV19 to TRBJ1-1; D is uncertain. The CDR3 runs 14 residues. The germline CDR1 and CDR2 sequences are LNHDA and SQIVND (reference sequence). Trimming took off 8 bases at V and 1 base at J, with 14 bases between the two ends. CDR3 residues: CASSVTPGNTEAFF. The CDR3 region has the DNA TGTGCCAGTTCGGTCACCCCTGGGAACACTGAAGCTTTCTTT. The full variable domain, with the rest looked up from reference TRBV19 and TRBJ1-1, is DGGITQSPKYLFRKEGQNVTLSCEQNLNHDAMYWYRQDPGQGLRLIYYSQIVNDFQKGDIAEGYSVSREKKESFPLTVTSAQKNPTAFYLCASSVTPGNTEAFFGQGTRLTVV.

The chain combines TRBV14 with TRBJ2-3; TRBD2 matches at 7 bases. Trimming took 5 bases from V and 4 from J; bases not matched to a gene: 9. This CDR3 contains 15 residues. The germline CDR1 and CDR2 sequences are SGHDN and FVKESK. CDR3: CASSYKRGLPDTQYF. CDR3 DNA: TGTGCCAGCAGCTATAAGCGGGGCCTTCCAGATACGCAGTATTTT.

The chain combines TRBV25-1 with TRBJ2-3; D gene unclear. The CDR3 runs 16 residues. The ends were cut back, 1 base at V and 0 bases at J, with 11 bases in the middle. In germline, CDR1 is MGHDK, CDR2 SYGVNS. In DNA form, the CDR3 reads TGTGCCAGCAGTGAATTCGAACGTCAGAGCACAGATACGCAGTATTTT. It yields the protein CASSEFERQSTDTQYF.

This chain connects TRBV19 to TRBJ1-5; D is ambiguous. Trimming shortened V by 9 bases and J by 1 base, and 7 bases separated the two germline ends. The CDR3 covers 12 residues. In germline, CDR1 is LNHDA, CDR2 SQIVND (reference sequence). As DNA, the CDR3 is TGTGCCAGACGGAAAAGCAATCAGCCCCAGCATTTT. It is translated as CARRKSNQPQHF.

The chain is built from TRBV2 and TRBJ1-3; D not resolved. Germline CDR1 and CDR2: SNHLY and FYNNEI. V was cut by 3 bases and J by 4 bases, with 16 bases left in between. The CDR3 runs to 16 residues. DNA for the CDR3: TGTGCCAGCAGTGATGTCGGCCCGGCGAACGGAAACACCATATATTTT. Protein: CASSDVGPANGNTIYF.

A single count supports this clone. The sample contains more than one DNA sequence encoding this CDR3. The chain carries TRBV18 and TRBJ1-2; 7 nucleotides align to TRBD1. Germline V CDR1 and CDR2: KGHSH, LQKENI. The CDR3 has 13 residues. V was pared by 3 bases and J by 8 bases, with 6 bases of the junction left unmatched. The DNA of the CDR3 is TGTGCCAGCTCACCCGACAGGGTTTACGGCTACACCTTC. It yields the protein CASSPDRVYGYTF.

The chain has TRBV4-1 and TRBJ2-3, with a possible D match to TRBD1 (6 bases). This CDR3 contains 15 residues. Germline V gene data show CDR1 as MGHRA and CDR2 as YSYEKL. The V end was cut by 4 bases, the J end by 3 bases, with 14 bases between. The CDR3 sequence is CASSPQGRGTDTQYF. CDR3 coding DNA: TGCGCCAGCAGCCCCCAAGGAAGGGGGACAGATACGCAGTATTTT.

The chain uses TRBV20-1 and TRBJ1-1; unclear D gene. With 3 bases removed from V and 10 bases from J, the gap between germline ends came to 12 bases. From germline, CDR1 is DFQATT and CDR2 SNEGSKA (reference sequence). The CDR3 sequence is 11 residues long. CDR3 amino acids: CSARLDLGAFF. The CDR3 nucleotides are TGCAGTGCTAGGCTAGATTTGGGAGCTTTCTTT.

The chain uses TRBV19 and TRBJ1-1; unclear D gene. Germline CDR1 and CDR2: LNHDA and SQIVND (reference sequence). Trimming removed 4 bases from V and 7 bases from J, with 7 bases in between. The length of the CDR3 is 11 residues. Here the CDR3 reads CASSSRVEAFF. The CDR3 coding sequence is TGTGCCAGTAGTAGCCGGGTTGAAGCTTTCTTT. Based on the CDR3 plus reference TRBV19 and TRBJ1-1, the full variable domain is DGGITQSPKYLFRKEGQNVTLSCEQNLNHDAMYWYRQDPGQGLRLIYYSQIVNDFQKGDIAEGYSVSREKKESFPLTVTSAQKNPTAFYLCASSSRVEAFFGQGTRLTVV.

V usage is TRBV7-9 and J usage is TRBJ2-3, with a possible D match to TRBD2 (6 bases). CDR3 size: 13 residues. The germline V gene has CDR1 SEHNR and CDR2 FQNEAQ (reference sequence). Trimming pared 6 bases from V and 4 bases from J, leaving 11 bases between. In DNA, the CDR3 is TGTGCCAGCAGGAGAAGCGGGTCAGATACGCAGTATTTT. It translates to CASRRSGSDTQYF.

The chain recombines TRBV30 with TRBJ2-3, with D hard to call. V lost 0 bases and J lost 2, with 9 bases in between. This CDR3 comprises 14 residues. CDR1 and CDR2 from the germline V gene are GTSNPN and SVGIG (reference sequence). Written as DNA, the CDR3 is TGTGCCTGGAGTGTACATCCGGTCACAGATACGCAGTATTTT. It is translated as CAWSVHPVTDTQYF.

The rearrangement joins TRBV7-8 to TRBJ2-4; maybe TRBD2 (6 bases). The CDR3 has 16 residues. Germline V gene lookup returns CDR1 SGHVS and CDR2 FQNEAQ. Trimming pared 2 bases from V and 5 bases from J, leaving 16 bases between. CDR3 sequence reads: CASSLRPGDGQNIQYF. The CDR3 DNA sequence: TGTGCCAGCAGCTTAAGACCGGGGGACGGACAAAACATTCAGTACTTC.

This clone was seen once. A junction end diverges from the germline sequence, so it may reflect a read error. This rearrangement joins TRBV14 to TRBJ2-7; possibly TRBD1 for D (5 bases). From germline, CDR1 is SGHDN and CDR2 FVKESK. This CDR3 region has 10 residues. CDR3: CASSQKGCMF. CDR3 in DNA: TGTGCCAGCAGCCAAAAGGGGTGTATGTTC.

As DNA, the CDR3 is TGTGCCAGCAGCCCCGACAAGTATGGCTACACCTTC. Amino acid sequence: CASSPDKYGYTF. The chain has TRBV5-4 and TRBJ1-2; D gene unclear. The CDR3 totals 12 residues. The V gene lost 4 bases and the J gene lost 5 bases, with 9 bases spanning the gap. Germline V lookup: CDR1 SGHNT, CDR2 YYREEE (reference sequence).

The rearrangement joins TRBV18 to TRBJ2-2; 8 bases are shared with TRBD1. CDR1 is KGHSH, CDR2 LQKENI, per germline. The trim removed 6 bases at V and 0 bases at J, leaving 0 bases unmatched. The CDR3 has 14 residues. The CDR3 reads CASSTGANTGELFF. CDR3 sequence (DNA): TGTGCCAGCTCGACAGGGGCGAACACCGGGGAGCTGTTTTTT.